This T cell receptor beta chain was recovered during a study of shared clonotypes between healthy human individuals. Study outcomes and limitations: Sequencing depth was expected to affect clonotype sharing among donors.

Replicate PCRs run on unsorted PBMC used about 0.3 ug DNA, which was 25,000 to 30,000 T cell genomes. Unsorted PBMC DNA sequencing spanned ten immunoSEQ deep assay plates. The table came from immunoSEQ multiplex PCR; TCRdb's copy has only in-frame clones and leaves some out. The sample has about 490,000 clones, more than 65% seen once. The CDR3 is 13 amino acids. The ends were cut back, 6 bases at V and 7 bases at J, with 13 bases in the middle. Germline V CDR1 and CDR2: MRHNA, SNTAGT. Adult donors, all healthy and HIV-negative, had no recent acute infections or vaccinations. About this clone: Its antigen remains unknown.

The material sequenced was PBMCs. The gene calls are TRBV6-4 and TRBJ2-4; the D is unclear. This receptor was taken from a woman aged 40 to 55 in good health. Some clones in this sample may be carry-over from other donors' samples. The CDR3 DNA reads as TGTGCCAGCAGCTCCGAACCGGGCAACATTCAGTACTTC. Its protein is CASSSEPGNIQYF.